This TCR beta chain comes out of a study of blood T cell repertoires in COVID-19. The junction had 14 bases not matched to a gene; V was cut back by 6 bases and J by 7 bases. Germline V gene sequence: CDR1 LGHDT, CDR2 YNNKEL (reference sequence). This CDR3 is built from 16 residues. Original data processing: It was from reference gene primer amplification that nucleated cell counts were estimated. Sequenced by immunoSEQ multiplex PCR; TCRdb stores in-frame clones only, minus some. That table supplies the V and J calls and clone size; D and trimming were determined from the DNA. Here the sample spans 200,000 or so clones, around 80% being singletons.

This chain joins TRBV3-1 (or the pseudogene TRBV3-2) and TRBJ1-2; TRBD1 agrees at 10 bases. The sequence was obtained from a woman aged 55-75 years who had recovered from COVID-19. Sequencing used peripheral blood. CDR3 in amino acids: CASRGGDRGAILGYTF. In DNA form, the CDR3 reads TGTGCCAGCAGGGGGGGGGACAGGGGCGCAATTCTTGGCTACACCTTC.